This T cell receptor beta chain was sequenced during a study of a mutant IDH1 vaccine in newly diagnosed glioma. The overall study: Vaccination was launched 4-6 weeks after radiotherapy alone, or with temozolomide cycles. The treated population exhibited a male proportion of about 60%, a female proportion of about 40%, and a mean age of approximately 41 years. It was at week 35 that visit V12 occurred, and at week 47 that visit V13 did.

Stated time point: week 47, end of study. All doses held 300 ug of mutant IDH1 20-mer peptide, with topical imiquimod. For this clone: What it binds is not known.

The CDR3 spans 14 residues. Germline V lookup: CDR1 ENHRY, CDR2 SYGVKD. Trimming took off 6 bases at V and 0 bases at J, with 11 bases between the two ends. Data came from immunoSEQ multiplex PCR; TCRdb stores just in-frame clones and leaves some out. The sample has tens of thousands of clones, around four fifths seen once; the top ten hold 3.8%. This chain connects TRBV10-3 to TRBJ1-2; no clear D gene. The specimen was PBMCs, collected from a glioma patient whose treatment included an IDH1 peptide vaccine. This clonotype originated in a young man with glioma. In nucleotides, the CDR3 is TGTGCCATCAGGGAAGCCGGAGCTAACTATGGCTACACCTTC. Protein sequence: CAIREAGANYGYTF.